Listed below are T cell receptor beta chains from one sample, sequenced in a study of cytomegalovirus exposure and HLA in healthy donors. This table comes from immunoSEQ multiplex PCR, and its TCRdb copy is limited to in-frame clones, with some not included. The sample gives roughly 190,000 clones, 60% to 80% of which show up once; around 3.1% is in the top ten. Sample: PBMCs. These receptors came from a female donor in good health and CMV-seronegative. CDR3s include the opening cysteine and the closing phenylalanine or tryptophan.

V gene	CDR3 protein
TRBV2	CASSDPIRQGENTEAFF
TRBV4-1	CASSQAGAAYEQYF
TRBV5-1	CASSLESGTQYF
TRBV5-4	CASSRPGTDLEQYF
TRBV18	CASSPGTGGYTEAFF
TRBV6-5	CASTSGEETQYF
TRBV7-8	CASTSLDEQFF
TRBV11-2	CASSLGLAGPTYEQYF
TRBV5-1	CASSPPGLAGANTGELFF
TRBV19	CASSVDSSGNTIYF
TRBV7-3	CASSLKTGGTQYF
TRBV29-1	CSVGPTGNHEQYF
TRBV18	CASSQGTGNSDEQYF
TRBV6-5	CASSYPDREQFF
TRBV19	CASGTPYNEQFF
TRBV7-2	CASNEGWEIRTEAFF
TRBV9	CASSGGEGQGQETQYF
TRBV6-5	CASSPIIQRRNEQFF
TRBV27	CASRTARAGVYEQYF
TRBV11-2	CASSLFGGGPETQYF
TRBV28	CASSWGGQGRETQYF
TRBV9	CASSLTGENTIYF
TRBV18	CASSPDRGQGQPQHF
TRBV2	CASSGRTNPEKLFF
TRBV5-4	CASSGRTLSDEQYF
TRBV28	CASLQAGDSYEQYF
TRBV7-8	CASSPARGQAGYEQYF
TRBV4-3	CASSRGDSSYNEQFF
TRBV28	CASSLRGQGALEQFF
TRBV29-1	CSVEGTGGSGTEAFF